This record looks at one TCR beta chain sequence and its context. Its antigen is as yet unknown. Libraries were prepared by immunoSEQ multiplex PCR; TCRdb keeps only in-frame clonotypes and omits some of them. The top ten hold 9% to 15% of the sample, which has hundreds of thousands of clones, approximately 90% seen once. Treatment defined: around 19 received Ad26.COV2.S at low or high dose, single or two shots; 5 received placebo; per-sample allocation not given. Sample collection was performed on day 63 after the first vaccine or placebo injection. The sample belongs to a study of Ad26.COV2.S vaccination and SARS-CoV-2 variants. About the study: Ad26.COV2.S was injected intramuscularly once or twice, 56 days apart.

The V gene's germline CDR1 is MNHEY and CDR2 SVGEGT. This CDR3 comprises 16 residues. Trimming pared 5 bases from V and 5 bases from J, leaving 19 bases between. Study-wide findings and caveats: For non-spike TCRs, breadth in vaccine recipients resembled that in placebo recipients. Placebo recipients showed lower spike-specific TCR breadth than vaccinees.

The sample consisted of peripheral blood, taken in a trial of Ad26.COV2.S vaccine versus placebo. The chain joins TRBV6-2 or TRBV6-3 to TRBJ2-1; the D gene is possibly TRBD2 (5 bases). This clonotype originated in a person aged 18-65 years who received the Ad26.COV2.S COVID-19 vaccine or a placebo. CDR3: CASSPLLRTENNEQFF. Here the CDR3 DNA reads TGTGCCAGCAGTCCCTTATTAAGGACTGAGAACAATGAGCAGTTCTTC.